Listed below are T cell receptor beta chains from one sample, sequenced in a study of T cell repertoires in cytomegalovirus infection. Antigen specificity for these receptors is unknown. Each CDR3 protein gets one entry after TCRdb re-called the reads with MiXCR. This table holds around 310,000 distinct CDR3 sequences, almost 30% found once. The specimen comprised cultured PBMCs, sampled from culture after CMV antigen stimulation. These receptors were taken from a human donor in good health (CMV status not recorded). Some clones in this sample may be carry-over from other donors' samples. Each CDR3 is given with its conserved first and last residue. The order of the fields is CDR3 DNA, CDR3 protein, D gene, J gene, CDR3 length, V gene, clone size. A D gene is named only where the DNA matches it firmly. Where a row states a size, it is once, few, many or the class of an expanded clone; other rows omit it.

TGTGCCATCAGTGAGTCAGAGGGCGGCCTAGCTACCTACGAGCAGTACTTC | CAISESEGGLATYEQYF | NA | TRBJ2-7 | 17 | TRBV10-3 | few
TGCAGTGCTAGAGATCCCTTTTTAGCGGGAAGCTCCTACAATGAGCAGTTCTTC | CSARDPFLAGSSYNEQFF | TRBD2 | TRBJ2-1 | 18 | TRBV20-1 | few
TGTGCCAGCAGTTTAGCCATCAACACTGAAGCTTTCTTT | CASSLAINTEAFF | NA | TRBJ1-1 | 13 | TRBV12-3/TRBV12-4 | few
TGCAGTGCTAGAAGACACCTAAACACTGAAGCTTTCTTT | CSARRHLNTEAFF | NA | TRBJ1-1 | 13 | TRBV20-1 | NA
TGTGCCAGCAGTTTAGGGCTAGCGGGAGGTCTCACCGGGGAGCTGTTTTTT | CASSLGLAGGLTGELFF | TRBD2 | TRBJ2-2 | 17 | TRBV12-3/TRBV12-4 | few
TGTGCCAGCAGTTTTTCAGAATTGAACACTGAAGCTTTCTTT | CASSFSELNTEAFF | NA | TRBJ1-1 | 14 | TRBV27 | many
TGTGCCAGTAGTATTTTGAACAGTCCCTACGAGCAGTACTTC | CASSILNSPYEQYF | NA | TRBJ2-7 | 14 | TRBV19 | few
TGTGCCAGCAGTTACGAGGCGGGGAGCTCTGGGGCCAACGTCCTGACTTTC | CASSYEAGSSGANVLTF | NA | TRBJ2-6 | 17 | TRBV6-2/TRBV6-3 | few
TGTGCCAGCAGTCCTCATATCGGGGTCGACGAGCAGTACTTC | CASSPHIGVDEQYF | NA | TRBJ2-7 | 14 | TRBV12-3/TRBV12-4 | few
TGTGCCAGCAGTCCGACTAGCGGGAGGACCTACAATGAGCAGTTCTTC | CASSPTSGRTYNEQFF | TRBD2 | TRBJ2-1 | 16 | TRBV28 | few
TGTGCCAGCAGCTTAGGGGACAGGGGGTCATACGAAAAACTGTTTTTT | CASSLGDRGSYEKLFF | TRBD1 | TRBJ1-4 | 16 | TRBV7-2 | NA
TGTGCCAGCAGCTTAGAGTTTCCCGGGACCCGGGGAGGCAATGAGCAGTTCTTC | CASSLEFPGTRGGNEQFF | NA | TRBJ2-1 | 18 | TRBV11-3 | NA
TGTGCCAGCAGCTTGCTCGGGACAGGTAGAGACACTGAAGCTTTCTTT | CASSLLGTGRDTEAFF | TRBD1 | TRBJ1-1 | 16 | TRBV5-5 | few
TGTGCCAGCAGCCCCCCGAGGAGCCAGGGAAGTTCACCCCTCCACTTT | CASSPPRSQGSSPLHF | NA | TRBJ1-6 | 16 | TRBV7-2 | NA
TGTGCCACCAGCAGCCTAGATCCTAACTATGGCTACACCTTC | CATSSLDPNYGYTF | NA | TRBJ1-2 | 14 | TRBV15 | NA
TGTGCCAGCAGGACGACAGGCCAGGCAGGACAGCCCCAGCATTTT | CASRTTGQAGQPQHF | NA | TRBJ1-5 | 15 | TRBV28 | few
TGTGCCAGCAGTGAGACAGGGGGCAACTACGAGCAGTACTTC | CASSETGGNYEQYF | TRBD1 | TRBJ2-7 | 14 | TRBV6-1 | NA
TGTGCCAGCAGTTTCGGGGGGGGGACGGCTAACACTGAAGCTTTCTTT | CASSFGGGTANTEAFF | NA | TRBJ1-1 | 16 | TRBV6-1 | few